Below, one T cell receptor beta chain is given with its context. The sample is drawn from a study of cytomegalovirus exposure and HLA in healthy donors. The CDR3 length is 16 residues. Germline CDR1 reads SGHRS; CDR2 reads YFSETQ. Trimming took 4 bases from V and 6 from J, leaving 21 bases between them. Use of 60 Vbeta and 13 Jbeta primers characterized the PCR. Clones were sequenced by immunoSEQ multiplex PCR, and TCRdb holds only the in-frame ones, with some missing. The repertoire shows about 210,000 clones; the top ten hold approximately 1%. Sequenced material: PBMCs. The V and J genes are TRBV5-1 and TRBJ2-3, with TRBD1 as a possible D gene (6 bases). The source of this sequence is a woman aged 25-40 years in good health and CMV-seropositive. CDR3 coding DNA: TGCGCCAGCAGCCCTTACAGGGACGTCGATGGGGATACGCAGTATTTT. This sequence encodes CASSPYRDVDGDTQYF.